This T cell receptor beta chain came from a study of blood T cell repertoires in COVID-19 (dated by TCRdb to 2020 to 2022). General notes on the study: The collaborator samples originated in the United States, Italy and Spain and spanned the acute and convalescent phases of COVID-19. Samples came from the ongoing ImmuneRACE study (first 160 participants) plus 1,254 subjects from 6 global collaborators. The material from the prospective study consisted of cDNA or gDNA derived from T cells, B-cell-depleted T cells, or PBMCs. The repertoires were released in a freely available public database meant as a resource for research on the immune response to SARS-CoV-2. The dataset comprised deeply sampled blood TCRbeta repertoires from subjects exposed to, actively infected with, or recovered from COVID-19. Nearly every sample came with metadata listing a de-identified subject ID, COVID-19 status, age in years and sex. HLA class I and class II types, where available, came from metadata supplied by the sample provider rather than from assay-based typing. What the study reported, not specific to this receptor: The quantity of clinical and demographic metadata differed by source and by participant and was supplied without curation.

In the prospective study, participants were roughly 18 to 90 years old, resided in 24 geographic areas of the United States, and were enrolled through a virtual design. Cohort assignment in the prospective study relied on participant-reported clinical history from a screening survey and a study questionnaire. For ImmuneRACE Cohort 3, a participant was defined as recovered based on two consecutive negative NP/OP PCR tests, clearance by a healthcare professional, or resolution of symptoms. Mobile phlebotomists in the prospective study collected whole blood, serum and a nasopharyngeal or oropharyngeal swab from every participant. Additional blood draws and questionnaires over a 2-month period could optionally be provided by prospective study participants. Prospective study blood samples were shipped either frozen or at room temperature before DNA extraction. As to this clone: The specificity of this receptor is unknown. Base qualities are not at hand, and no much larger clone is one base apart.

TCRbeta CDR3 regions were amplified from genomic DNA using the immunoSEQ Assay, a bias-controlled multiplex PCR. In the authors' own workflow: Within the assay, amplification of reference gene primers was used to estimate how many nucleated cells each sample contained. Sequence reads were collapsed and filtered to measure the absolute abundance of every unique TCRbeta CDR3 rearrangement. For each sample, productive Simpson clonality was calculated as the square root of Simpson's diversity index across productive rearrangements. TCRdb carries this immuneACCESS record with in-frame sequences only. Its versions omit some clonotypes, under half of them owing to an unresolved V gene in the studies checked, with the rest unexplained. Clone size and V and J calls were adopted from that table, with D and trimming inferred from the DNA. For this sample the table gives hundreds of thousands of clones, of which 85% to 90% were detected only once. Of the sample, roughly 1.1% falls within the top ten clones.

CDR1 and CDR2, looked up from the germline V gene, are SGDLS and YYNGEE. Clipping removes 3 bases from V and 4 bases from J, with 8 as the unmatched junction base count. The CDR3, from cysteine to phenylalanine, totals 17 residues. CDR3 DNA only is kept here, 51 bases in frame from base 1. This clonotype was obtained from a man younger than 40 who had recovered from COVID-19. The sample consisted of PBMCs or T cells enriched from blood (not recorded which). The chain is encoded by TRBV9 joined to TRBJ2-3, with 13 bases aligning to TRBD2. Here is the DNA: TGTGCCAGCAGCGGTCTTACTAGCGGGGGGGCACCAGATACGCAGTATTTT. It encodes CASSGLTSGGAPDTQYF.